This is a list of T cell receptor beta chains from one sample in a study of CD8 T cells in Susac syndrome. TCRdb passed the immunoSEQ multiplex PCR reads through MiXCR, listing each CDR3 protein once. This sample has approximately 120,000 distinct CDR3 sequences, with around 94% found just once. Sequencing was performed on CD4+ T cells from PBMCs. These receptors all stem from a human donor in good health. Both conserved end residues are part of each CDR3. The order of the fields is CDR3 protein, CDR3 DNA, D gene, V gene, clone size, J gene. D genes are given only for firm matches. The listing skips clone size in some rows; elsewhere it reads once, few, many or a size class.

CDR3aa: CSARPTGQALYGYTF
CDR3nt: TGCAGTGCTAGACCCACCGGACAGGCACTCTATGGCTACACCTTC
d_gene: TRBD1
v_gene: TRBV20-1
abundance: NA
j_gene: TRBJ1-2

CDR3aa: CASSQDKDRVTGFGQFF
CDR3nt: TGCGCCAGCAGCCAAGATAAGGACAGAGTTACCGGTTTTGGGCAGTTCTTC
d_gene: NA
v_gene: TRBV4-1
abundance: few
j_gene: TRBJ2-1

CDR3aa: CASSHRFRGQETQYF
CDR3nt: TGTGCCAGCAGCCATCGGTTTAGGGGCCAAGAGACCCAGTACTTC
d_gene: NA
v_gene: TRBV7-9
abundance: NA
j_gene: TRBJ2-5

CDR3aa: CASRGTGLGAFF
CDR3nt: TGTGCCAGCAGGGGGACAGGCCTTGGGGCTTTCTTT
d_gene: TRBD1
v_gene: TRBV27
abundance: NA
j_gene: TRBJ1-1

CDR3aa: CASSSTEGGTQYF
CDR3nt: TGTGCCAGCAGCTCTACGGAGGGCGGGACCCAGTACTTC
d_gene: NA
v_gene: TRBV3-1
abundance: NA
j_gene: TRBJ2-5

CDR3aa: CASSRDFKSSYNEQFF
CDR3nt: TGTGCCAGCAGCCGGGACTTCAAGAGCTCCTACAATGAGCAGTTCTTC
d_gene: NA
v_gene: TRBV5-4
abundance: once
j_gene: TRBJ2-1

CDR3aa: CAISGEVGNTEAFF
CDR3nt: TGTGCCATCAGTGGGGAGGTGGGGAACACTGAAGCTTTCTTT
d_gene: NA
v_gene: TRBV10-3
abundance: NA
j_gene: TRBJ1-1

CDR3aa: CASSAGQFTDTQYF
CDR3nt: TGCGCCAGCAGCGCGGGACAGTTCACAGATACGCAGTATTTT
d_gene: NA
v_gene: TRBV5-1
abundance: NA
j_gene: TRBJ2-3

CDR3aa: CASSPSWVVNTEAFF
CDR3nt: TGTGCCAGCAGCCCAAGCTGGGTAGTGAACACTGAAGCTTTCTTT
d_gene: NA
v_gene: TRBV7-9
abundance: NA
j_gene: TRBJ1-1

CDR3aa: CSATLQGARTEAFF
CDR3nt: TGCAGTGCAACCCTACAGGGGGCACGAACTGAAGCTTTCTTT
d_gene: TRBD1
v_gene: TRBV20-1
abundance: NA
j_gene: TRBJ1-1

CDR3aa: CASRAATNEKLFF
CDR3nt: TGCGCCAGCAGGGCGGCAACTAATGAAAAACTGTTTTTT
d_gene: NA
v_gene: TRBV5-1
abundance: NA
j_gene: TRBJ1-4

CDR3aa: CASSDHGGAKNIQYF
CDR3nt: TGTGCCAGCAGTGATCACGGCGGAGCCAAAAACATTCAGTACTTC
d_gene: NA
v_gene: TRBV2
abundance: NA
j_gene: TRBJ2-4

CDR3aa: CSAALHRVSEQYF
CDR3nt: TGCAGTGCCGCCTTACACAGGGTTTCCGAGCAGTACTTC
d_gene: NA
v_gene: TRBV20-1
abundance: NA
j_gene: TRBJ2-7

CDR3aa: CASSLFGFGYTF
CDR3nt: TGTGCCAGCAGTTTGTTTGGGTTTGGCTACACCTTC
d_gene: NA
v_gene: TRBV27
abundance: once
j_gene: TRBJ1-2

CDR3aa: CASSSTGNQPQHF
CDR3nt: TGTGCCAGCAGTTCGACAGGGAATCAGCCCCAGCATTTT
d_gene: TRBD1
v_gene: TRBV12-3/TRBV12-4
abundance: NA
j_gene: TRBJ1-5

CDR3aa: CASRGQGASEQYF
CDR3nt: TGTGCCAGTAGAGGACAGGGGGCAAGCGAGCAGTACTTC
d_gene: TRBD1
v_gene: TRBV19
abundance: NA
j_gene: TRBJ2-7

CDR3aa: CASSQGMGGGARPISNIQYF
CDR3nt: TGCGCCAGCAGCCAGGGGATGGGGGGAGGGGCTAGGCCGATTTCAAACATTCAGTACTTC
d_gene: TRBD2
v_gene: TRBV4-1
abundance: NA
j_gene: TRBJ2-4

CDR3aa: CASSYSYNQETQYF
CDR3nt: TGTGCCAGCAGTTACTCGTATAACCAAGAGACCCAGTACTTC
d_gene: NA
v_gene: TRBV6-6
abundance: NA
j_gene: TRBJ2-5

CDR3aa: CASSLDRETQYF
CDR3nt: TGTGCCAGCAGTTTAGACAGAGAGACCCAGTACTTC
d_gene: NA
v_gene: TRBV5-1
abundance: NA
j_gene: TRBJ2-5

CDR3aa: CASSQVGTARREQYF
CDR3nt: TGTGCCAGCAGCCAAGTTGGGACGGCCCGTCGGGAGCAGTACTTC
d_gene: NA
v_gene: TRBV3-1
abundance: few
j_gene: TRBJ2-7

CDR3aa: CSAPYGADYGYTF
CDR3nt: TGCAGTGCGCCTTATGGCGCCGACTATGGCTACACCTTC
d_gene: NA
v_gene: TRBV20-1
abundance: NA
j_gene: TRBJ1-2

CDR3aa: CASSLATGSTGELFF
CDR3nt: TGCGCCAGCAGCTTGGCCACGGGATCCACCGGGGAGCTGTTTTTT
d_gene: NA
v_gene: TRBV5-1
abundance: NA
j_gene: TRBJ2-2

CDR3aa: CAWSAINRGGNYGYTF
CDR3nt: TGTGCCTGGAGTGCTATCAACAGGGGCGGTAACTATGGCTACACCTTC
d_gene: TRBD1
v_gene: TRBV30
abundance: NA
j_gene: TRBJ1-2

CDR3aa: CASTDTTTQGLGYTF
CDR3nt: TGCGCCAGCACCGACACGACGACACAGGGGCTTGGCTACACCTTC
d_gene: TRBD1
v_gene: TRBV5-1
abundance: NA
j_gene: TRBJ1-2

CDR3aa: CSALSGVGSTSYEQYF
CDR3nt: TGCAGTGCCCTATCTGGTGTCGGATCTACCAGTTACGAGCAGTACTTC
d_gene: NA
v_gene: TRBV20-1
abundance: NA
j_gene: TRBJ2-7

CDR3aa: CASSQEQGVDYEQYF
CDR3nt: TGCGCCAGCAGCCAAGAGCAGGGCGTTGACTACGAGCAGTACTTC
d_gene: NA
v_gene: TRBV4-1
abundance: NA
j_gene: TRBJ2-7

CDR3aa: CAIRERSQETQYF
CDR3nt: TGTGCCATCAGGGAGAGGTCCCAAGAGACCCAGTACTTC
d_gene: NA
v_gene: TRBV10-3
abundance: NA
j_gene: TRBJ2-5

CDR3aa: CASSYSQNTGELFF
CDR3nt: TGTGCCAGCAGTTACTCTCAGAACACCGGGGAGCTGTTTTTT
d_gene: NA
v_gene: TRBV6-5
abundance: NA
j_gene: TRBJ2-2

CDR3aa: CASRPYSTTNEKLFF
CDR3nt: TGTGCCAGCAGGCCCTACAGTACAACTAATGAAAAACTGTTTTTT
d_gene: NA
v_gene: TRBV7-2
abundance: NA
j_gene: TRBJ1-4

CDR3aa: CSAVPGGSNQPQHF
CDR3nt: TGCAGTGCCGTCCCGGGGGGTAGCAATCAGCCCCAGCATTTT
d_gene: NA
v_gene: TRBV20-1
abundance: NA
j_gene: TRBJ1-5

CDR3aa: CASSLDSEYGYTF
CDR3nt: TGTGCCAGCAGTTTGGACAGTGAATATGGCTACACCTTC
d_gene: NA
v_gene: TRBV12-3/TRBV12-4
abundance: NA
j_gene: TRBJ1-2

CDR3aa: CSVERDAGTEAFF
CDR3nt: TGCAGCGTTGAGAGGGACGCTGGCACTGAAGCTTTCTTT
d_gene: NA
v_gene: TRBV29-1
abundance: NA
j_gene: TRBJ1-1

CDR3aa: CASSVGQREAYNEQFF
CDR3nt: TGTGCCAGCAGCGTAGGTCAGCGGGAGGCGTACAATGAGCAGTTCTTC
d_gene: TRBD2
v_gene: TRBV9
abundance: NA
j_gene: TRBJ2-1

CDR3aa: CASSWVTEAFF
CDR3nt: TGTGCCAGCAGTTGGGTCACTGAAGCTTTCTTT
d_gene: NA
v_gene: TRBV6-2/TRBV6-3
abundance: NA
j_gene: TRBJ1-1

CDR3aa: CASSLAAGPKNIQYF
CDR3nt: TGCGCCAGCAGCTTGGCCGCTGGACCCAAAAACATTCAGTACTTC
d_gene: NA
v_gene: TRBV5-1
abundance: NA
j_gene: TRBJ2-4

CDR3aa: CASSWGPQEQYF
CDR3nt: TGTGCCAGCAGTTGGGGCCCTCAGGAGCAGTACTTC
d_gene: NA
v_gene: TRBV6-2/TRBV6-3
abundance: few
j_gene: TRBJ2-7

CDR3aa: CSAVNRGGTEAFF
CDR3nt: TGCAGCGCAGTTAACAGGGGCGGCACTGAAGCTTTCTTT
d_gene: TRBD1
v_gene: TRBV29-1
abundance: NA
j_gene: TRBJ1-1

CDR3aa: CAWTTTTGGLYEQYF
CDR3nt: TGTGCCTGGACTACTACGACAGGGGGCCTATACGAGCAGTACTTC
d_gene: TRBD1
v_gene: TRBV30
abundance: few
j_gene: TRBJ2-7

CDR3aa: CASSFGSRTSPGELFF
CDR3nt: TGTGCCAGCAGCTTCGGGTCCAGGACTAGCCCCGGGGAGCTGTTTTTT
d_gene: TRBD2
v_gene: TRBV7-2
abundance: once
j_gene: TRBJ2-2

CDR3aa: CASSPSLGEAFF
CDR3nt: TGTGCCAGCTCACCATCCCTCGGTGAAGCTTTCTTT
d_gene: NA
v_gene: TRBV18
abundance: NA
j_gene: TRBJ1-1

CDR3aa: CSAIANTALNTEAFF
CDR3nt: TGCAGTGCTATCGCCAATACAGCTTTGAACACTGAAGCTTTCTTT
d_gene: NA
v_gene: TRBV20-1
abundance: NA
j_gene: TRBJ1-1

CDR3aa: CASSMGLTSTKNTEAFF
CDR3nt: TGCGCCAGCAGCATGGGTCTTACCTCTACGAAGAACACTGAAGCTTTCTTT
d_gene: NA
v_gene: TRBV5-1
abundance: NA
j_gene: TRBJ1-1

CDR3aa: CASSQGDRGLHEQYF
CDR3nt: TGTGCCAGCAGCCAAGGGGACAGGGGGCTTCACGAGCAGTACTTC
d_gene: TRBD1
v_gene: TRBV3-1
abundance: NA
j_gene: TRBJ2-7

CDR3aa: CACSRGGSQETQYF
CDR3nt: TGTGCCTGCAGCCGTGGGGGGAGCCAAGAGACCCAGTACTTC
d_gene: NA
v_gene: TRBV30
abundance: NA
j_gene: TRBJ2-5

CDR3aa: CATLAQGSTDTQYF
CDR3nt: TGTGCCACCCTCGCGCAGGGGAGCACAGATACGCAGTATTTT
d_gene: NA
v_gene: TRBV15
abundance: NA
j_gene: TRBJ2-3

CDR3aa: CASSRTGPYEQYF
CDR3nt: TGTGCCAGCTCAAGGACAGGGCCTTACGAGCAGTACTTC
d_gene: TRBD1
v_gene: TRBV12-3/TRBV12-4
abundance: NA
j_gene: TRBJ2-7

CDR3aa: CASSLVGHQETQYF
CDR3nt: TGCGCCAGCAGCTTGGTGGGTCACCAAGAGACCCAGTACTTC
d_gene: NA
v_gene: TRBV5-1
abundance: NA
j_gene: TRBJ2-5

CDR3aa: CASSSWGSSTGELFF
CDR3nt: TGTGCCAGCAGTTCTTGGGGCTCAAGCACCGGGGAGCTGTTTTTT
d_gene: NA
v_gene: TRBV6-9
abundance: NA
j_gene: TRBJ2-2

CDR3aa: CAWSVGLGGETQYF
CDR3nt: TGTGCCTGGAGTGTAGGGCTTGGGGGGGAGACCCAGTACTTC
d_gene: NA
v_gene: TRBV30
abundance: NA
j_gene: TRBJ2-5

CDR3aa: CSARGLLYEQYF
CDR3nt: TGCAGTGCTAGAGGCCTGCTCTACGAGCAGTACTTC
d_gene: NA
v_gene: TRBV20-1
abundance: NA
j_gene: TRBJ2-7